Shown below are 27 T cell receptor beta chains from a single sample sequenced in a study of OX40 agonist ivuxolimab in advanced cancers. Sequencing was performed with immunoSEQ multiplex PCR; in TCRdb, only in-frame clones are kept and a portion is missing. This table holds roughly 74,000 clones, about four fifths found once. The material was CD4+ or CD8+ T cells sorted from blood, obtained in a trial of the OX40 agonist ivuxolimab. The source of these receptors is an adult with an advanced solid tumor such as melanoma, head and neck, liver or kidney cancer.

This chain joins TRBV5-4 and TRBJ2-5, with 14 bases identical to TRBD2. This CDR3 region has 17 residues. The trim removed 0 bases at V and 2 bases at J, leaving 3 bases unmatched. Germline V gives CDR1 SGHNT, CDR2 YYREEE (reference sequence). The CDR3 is CASSLGLAGGEQETQYF. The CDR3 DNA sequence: TGTGCCAGCAGCTTGGGACTAGCGGGGGGGGAGCAAGAGACCCAGTACTTC.

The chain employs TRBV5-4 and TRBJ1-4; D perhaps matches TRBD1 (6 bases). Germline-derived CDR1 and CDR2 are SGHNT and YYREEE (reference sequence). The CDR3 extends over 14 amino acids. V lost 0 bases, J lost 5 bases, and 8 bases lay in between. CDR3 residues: CASSLDQGNEKLFF. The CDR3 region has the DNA TGTGCCAGCAGCTTGGACCAGGGGAATGAAAAACTGTTTTTT.

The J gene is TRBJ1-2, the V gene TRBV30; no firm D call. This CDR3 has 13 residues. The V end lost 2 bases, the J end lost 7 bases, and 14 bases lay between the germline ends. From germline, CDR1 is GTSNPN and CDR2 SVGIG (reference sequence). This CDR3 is CAWSRRSWGGYTF. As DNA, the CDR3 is TGTGCCTGGAGTAGGCGTTCCTGGGGTGGCTACACCTTC.

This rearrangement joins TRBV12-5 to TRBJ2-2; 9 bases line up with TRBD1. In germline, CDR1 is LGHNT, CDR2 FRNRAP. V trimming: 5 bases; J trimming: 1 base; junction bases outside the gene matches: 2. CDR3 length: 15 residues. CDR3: CASGPDRGNTGELFF. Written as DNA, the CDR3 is TGTGCTAGTGGTCCGGACAGGGGGAACACCGGGGAGCTGTTTTTT.

The chain's CDR3 is CASSIGGSGGTYEQYF. The DNA of the CDR3 is TGTGCCAGTAGTATAGGAGGCAGCGGGGGTACGTACGAGCAGTACTTC. This chain uses TRBV19 with TRBJ2-7; 8 bases align to TRBD2. The CDR3 is 16 amino acids. Germline CDR1 and CDR2: LNHDA and SQIVND (reference sequence). V was pared by 1 base and J by 4 bases, with 9 bases of the junction left unmatched.

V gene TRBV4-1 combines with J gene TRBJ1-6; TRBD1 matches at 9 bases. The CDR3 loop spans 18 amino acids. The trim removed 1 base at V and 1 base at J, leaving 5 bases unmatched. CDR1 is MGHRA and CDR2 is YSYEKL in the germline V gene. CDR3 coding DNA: TGCGCCAGCAGCCAAGGGACAGGGGTTTGGTCCTATAATTCACCCCTCCACTTT. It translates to CASSQGTGVWSYNSPLHF.

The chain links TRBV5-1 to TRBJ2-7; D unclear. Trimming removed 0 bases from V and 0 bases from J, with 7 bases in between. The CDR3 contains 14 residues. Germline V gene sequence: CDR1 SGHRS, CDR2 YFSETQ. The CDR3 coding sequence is TGCGCCAGCAGCTTGGACCCCATCTCCTACGAGCAGTACTTC. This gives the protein CASSLDPISYEQYF. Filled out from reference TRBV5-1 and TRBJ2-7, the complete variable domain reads KAGVTQTPRYLIKTRGQQVTLSCSPISGHRSVSWYQQTPGQGLQFLFEYFSETQRNKGNFPGRFSGRQFSNSRSEMNVSTLELGDSALYLCASSLDPISYEQYFGPGTRLTVT.

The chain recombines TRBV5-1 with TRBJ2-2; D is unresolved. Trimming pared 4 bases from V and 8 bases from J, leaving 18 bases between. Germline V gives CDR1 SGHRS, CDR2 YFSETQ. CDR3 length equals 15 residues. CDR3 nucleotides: TGCGCCAGCAGCCCCTCCTACCCCGATGAGGGGGAGCTGTTTTTT. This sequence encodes CASSPSYPDEGELFF.

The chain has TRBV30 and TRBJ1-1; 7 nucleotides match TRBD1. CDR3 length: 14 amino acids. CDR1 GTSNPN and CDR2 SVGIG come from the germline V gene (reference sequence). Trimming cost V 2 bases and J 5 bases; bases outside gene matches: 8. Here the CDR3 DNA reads TGTGCCTGGAGTTCGGGTCCAGGGGGAACTGAAGCTTTCTTT. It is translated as CAWSSGPGGTEAFF.

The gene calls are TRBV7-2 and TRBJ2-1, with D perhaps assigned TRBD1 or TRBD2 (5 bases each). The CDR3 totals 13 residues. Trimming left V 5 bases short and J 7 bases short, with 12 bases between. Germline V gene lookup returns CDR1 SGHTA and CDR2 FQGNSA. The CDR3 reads CASSHGTANEQFF. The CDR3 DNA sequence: TGTGCCAGCAGCCATGGGACGGCTAATGAGCAGTTCTTC.

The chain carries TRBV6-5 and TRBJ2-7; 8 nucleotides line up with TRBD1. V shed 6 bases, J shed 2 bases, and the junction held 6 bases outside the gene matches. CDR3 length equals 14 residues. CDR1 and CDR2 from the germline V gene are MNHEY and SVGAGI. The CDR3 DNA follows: TGTGCCAGCAGGGGACAGGTTAGGGCCTACGAGCAGTACTTC. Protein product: CASRGQVRAYEQYF.

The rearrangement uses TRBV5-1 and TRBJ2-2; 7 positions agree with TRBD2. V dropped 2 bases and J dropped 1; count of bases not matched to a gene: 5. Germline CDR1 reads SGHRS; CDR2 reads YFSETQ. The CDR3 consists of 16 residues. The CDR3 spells CASSFNPSGNTGELFF. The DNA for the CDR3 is TGCGCCAGCAGCTTTAATCCTAGCGGGAACACCGGGGAGCTGTTTTTT.

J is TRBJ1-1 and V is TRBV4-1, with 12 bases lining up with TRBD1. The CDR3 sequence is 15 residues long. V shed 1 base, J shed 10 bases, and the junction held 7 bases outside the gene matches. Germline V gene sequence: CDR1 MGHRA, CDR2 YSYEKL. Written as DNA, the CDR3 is TGCGCCAGCAGCCAAGGGGGGACAGGGGGCCGTGTAGCTTTCTTT. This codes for CASSQGGTGGRVAFF.

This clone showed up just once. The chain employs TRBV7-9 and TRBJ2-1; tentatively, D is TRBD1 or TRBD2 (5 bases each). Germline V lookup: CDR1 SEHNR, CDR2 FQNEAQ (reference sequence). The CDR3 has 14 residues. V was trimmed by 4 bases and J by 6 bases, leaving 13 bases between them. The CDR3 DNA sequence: TGTGCCAGCAGCTCAACCGGGACCACCAATGAGCAGTTCTTC. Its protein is CASSSTGTTNEQFF.

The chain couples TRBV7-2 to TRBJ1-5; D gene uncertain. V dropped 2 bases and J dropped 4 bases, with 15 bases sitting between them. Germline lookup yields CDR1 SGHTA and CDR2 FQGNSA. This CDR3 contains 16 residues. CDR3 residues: CASSLSPPAFNQPQHF. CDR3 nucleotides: TGTGCCAGCAGCTTATCACCGCCAGCCTTTAATCAGCCCCAGCATTTT.

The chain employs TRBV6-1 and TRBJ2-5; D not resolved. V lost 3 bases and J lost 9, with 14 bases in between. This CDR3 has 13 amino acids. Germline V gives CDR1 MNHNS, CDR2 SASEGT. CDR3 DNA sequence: TGTGCCAGCAGTGATATGCTAGAATCGCCCCAGTACTTC. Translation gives CASSDMLESPQYF.

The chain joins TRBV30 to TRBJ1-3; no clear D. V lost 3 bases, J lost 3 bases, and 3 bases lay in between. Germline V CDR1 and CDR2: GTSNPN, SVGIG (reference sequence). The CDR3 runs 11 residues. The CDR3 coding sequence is TGTGCCTGGAGCCGTGGAAACACCATATATTTT. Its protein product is CAWSRGNTIYF. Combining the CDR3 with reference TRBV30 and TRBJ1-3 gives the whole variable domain SQTIHQWPATLVQPVGSPLSLECTVEGTSNPNLYWYRQAAGRGLQLLFYSVGIGQISSEVPQNLSASRPQDRQFILSSKKLLLSDSGFYLCAWSRGNTIYFGEGSWLTVV.

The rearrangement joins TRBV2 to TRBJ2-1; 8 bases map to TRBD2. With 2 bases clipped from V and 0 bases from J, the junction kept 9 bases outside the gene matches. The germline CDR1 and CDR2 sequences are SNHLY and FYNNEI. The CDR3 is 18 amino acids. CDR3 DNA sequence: TGTGCCAGCAGTGAAACGATTGGCGGGGGGAGCTCCTACAATGAGCAGTTCTTC. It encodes CASSETIGGGSSYNEQFF.

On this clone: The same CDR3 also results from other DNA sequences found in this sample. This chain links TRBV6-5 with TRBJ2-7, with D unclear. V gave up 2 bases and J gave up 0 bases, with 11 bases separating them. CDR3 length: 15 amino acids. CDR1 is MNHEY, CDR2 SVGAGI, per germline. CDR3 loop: CASSYDGRSSYEQYF. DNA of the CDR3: TGTGCCAGCAGTTACGACGGCAGGAGCTCCTACGAGCAGTACTTC.

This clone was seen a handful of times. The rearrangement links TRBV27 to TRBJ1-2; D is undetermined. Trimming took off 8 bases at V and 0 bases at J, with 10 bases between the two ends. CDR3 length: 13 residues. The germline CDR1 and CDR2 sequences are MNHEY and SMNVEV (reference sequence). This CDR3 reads CASGEFTNYGYTF. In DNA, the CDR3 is TGTGCCAGCGGGGAGTTCACTAACTATGGCTACACCTTC.

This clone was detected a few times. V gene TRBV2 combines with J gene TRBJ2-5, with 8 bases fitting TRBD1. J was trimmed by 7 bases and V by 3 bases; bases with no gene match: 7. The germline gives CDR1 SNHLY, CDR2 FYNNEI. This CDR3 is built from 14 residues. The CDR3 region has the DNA TGTGCCAGCAGTGATGGCAGGGGGCTAGGGACCCAGTACTTC. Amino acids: CASSDGRGLGTQYF.

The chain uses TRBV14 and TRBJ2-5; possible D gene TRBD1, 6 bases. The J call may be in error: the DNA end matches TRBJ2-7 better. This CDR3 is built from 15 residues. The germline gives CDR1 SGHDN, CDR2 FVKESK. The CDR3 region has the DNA TGTGCCAGCAGCCCCCAACAGGGTCACTCCTACGAGCAGTACTTC. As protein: CASSPQQGHSYEQYF.

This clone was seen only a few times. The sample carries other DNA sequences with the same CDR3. DNA of the CDR3: TGTGCCAGCAGCTTAGGAGCGAACACCGGGGAGCTGTTTTTT. Amino acids: CASSLGANTGELFF. The chain couples TRBV7-9 to TRBJ2-2; D is undetermined. CDR1 and CDR2 (germline): SEHNR, FQNEAQ (reference sequence). The CDR3 totals 14 residues. The V gene lost 1 base and the J gene lost 0 bases, with 3 bases spanning the gap. The complete variable domain, with remaining parts taken from reference TRBV7-9 and TRBJ2-2, reads DTGVSQNPRHKITKRGQNVTFRCDPISEHNRLYWYRQTLGQGPEFLTYFQNEAQLEKSRLLSDRFSAERPKGSFSTLEIQRTEQGDSAMYLCASSLGANTGELFFGEGSRLTVL.

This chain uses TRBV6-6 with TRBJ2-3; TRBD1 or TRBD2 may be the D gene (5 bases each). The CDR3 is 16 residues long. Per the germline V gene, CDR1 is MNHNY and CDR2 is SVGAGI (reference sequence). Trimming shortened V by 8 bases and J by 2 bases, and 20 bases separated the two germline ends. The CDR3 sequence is CASGPWDPSFTDTQYF. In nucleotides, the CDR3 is TGTGCCAGCGGCCCCTGGGACCCCTCCTTCACAGATACGCAGTATTTT.

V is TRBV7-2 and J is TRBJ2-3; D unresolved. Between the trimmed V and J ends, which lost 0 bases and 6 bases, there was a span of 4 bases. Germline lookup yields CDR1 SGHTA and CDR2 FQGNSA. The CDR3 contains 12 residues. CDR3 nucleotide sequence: TGTGCCAGCAGCTTAGCGGTTGATACGCAGTATTTT. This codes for CASSLAVDTQYF.

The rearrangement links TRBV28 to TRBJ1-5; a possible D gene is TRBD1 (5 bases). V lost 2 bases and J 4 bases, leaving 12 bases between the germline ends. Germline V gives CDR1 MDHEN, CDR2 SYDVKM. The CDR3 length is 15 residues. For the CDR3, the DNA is TGTGCCAGCAGTTTAACTGCGGGACGGAATCAGCCCCAGCATTTT. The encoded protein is CASSLTAGRNQPQHF. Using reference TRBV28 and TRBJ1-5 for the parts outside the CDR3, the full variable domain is DVKVTQSSRYLVKRTGEKVFLECVQDMDHENMFWYRQDPGLGLRLIYFSYDVKMKEKGDIPEGYSVSREKKERFSLILESASTNQTSMYLCASSLTAGRNQPQHFGDGTRLSIL.

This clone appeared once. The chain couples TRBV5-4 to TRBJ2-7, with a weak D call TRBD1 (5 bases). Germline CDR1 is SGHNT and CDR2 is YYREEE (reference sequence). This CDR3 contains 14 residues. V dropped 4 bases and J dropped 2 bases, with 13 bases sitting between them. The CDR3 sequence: CASSLRQYPYEQYF. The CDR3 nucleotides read TGTGCCAGCAGCCTACGACAGTATCCCTACGAGCAGTACTTC.